This T cell receptor (beta chain) derives from a study of T cells in Graves' hyperthyroidism and ophthalmopathy. Whole-study results and caveats: Before onset, by a median of approximately 6.8 months, the model predicted ophthalmopathy. Blood samples included most of the expanded thyroid clonotypes exceeding 0.001.

CDR1 MGHDK and CDR2 SYGVNS come from the germline V gene. Germline trimming cut 8 bases from V and 7 bases from J; bases unmatched to any gene: 7. The CDR3 totals 12 residues. Uncontrolled infection, other autoimmune disease, pregnancy or lactation disqualified patients from enrolment. The study based diagnoses on clinical symptoms, serum thyroxine and TRAb, thyroid ultrasound and orbital computed tomography. In the case of this clonotype: Its target is unknown.

RNA transcripts gave rise to amplified TCR beta CDR3 regions. The study used the HTBI primer set for a first-round RT-PCR of the TCR CDR3. Via MiXCR, TCRdb re-called the multiplex PCR reads, giving one row per CDR3 protein. Here the sample spans 500,000 to 600,000 distinct CDR3 sequences, 46% being singletons. The gene calls are TRBV25-1 and TRBJ1-2; 7 positions agree with TRBD1. Input material: peripheral blood or thyroid tissue (not recorded which). This TCR was recovered from an adult woman with Graves' disease, either hyperthyroidism or ophthalmopathy (not recorded which). CDR3: CASVGDRAGYTF. CDR3 DNA: TGTGCCAGCGTTGGAGACAGGGCTGGCTACACCTTC.